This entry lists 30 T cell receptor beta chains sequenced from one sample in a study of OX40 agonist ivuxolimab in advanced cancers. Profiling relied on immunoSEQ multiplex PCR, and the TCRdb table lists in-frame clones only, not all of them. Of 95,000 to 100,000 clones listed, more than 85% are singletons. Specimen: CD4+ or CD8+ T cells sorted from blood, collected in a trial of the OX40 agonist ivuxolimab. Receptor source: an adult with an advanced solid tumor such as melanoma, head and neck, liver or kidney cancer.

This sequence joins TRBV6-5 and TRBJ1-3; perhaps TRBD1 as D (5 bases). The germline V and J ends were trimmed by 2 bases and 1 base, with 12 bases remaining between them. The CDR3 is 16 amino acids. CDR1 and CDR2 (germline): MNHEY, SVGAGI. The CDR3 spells CASSYGRGGSGNTIYF. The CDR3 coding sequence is TGTGCCAGCAGTTACGGGCGGGGGGGTTCTGGAAACACCATATATTTT.

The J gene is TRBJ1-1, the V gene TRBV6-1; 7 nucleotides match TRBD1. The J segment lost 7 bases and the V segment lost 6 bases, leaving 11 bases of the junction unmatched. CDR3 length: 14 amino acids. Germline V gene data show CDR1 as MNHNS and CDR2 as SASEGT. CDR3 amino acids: CASRVRGPWNEAFF. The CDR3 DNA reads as TGTGCCAGCAGGGTTAGGGGGCCATGGAATGAAGCTTTCTTT.

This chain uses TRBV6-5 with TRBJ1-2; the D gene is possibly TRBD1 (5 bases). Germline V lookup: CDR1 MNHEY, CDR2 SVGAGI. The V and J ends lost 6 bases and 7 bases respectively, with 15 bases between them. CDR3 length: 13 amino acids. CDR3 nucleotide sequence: TGTGCCAGCAGCGAGGGAGGGGCCAGTGGCTACACCTTC. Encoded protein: CASSEGGASGYTF.

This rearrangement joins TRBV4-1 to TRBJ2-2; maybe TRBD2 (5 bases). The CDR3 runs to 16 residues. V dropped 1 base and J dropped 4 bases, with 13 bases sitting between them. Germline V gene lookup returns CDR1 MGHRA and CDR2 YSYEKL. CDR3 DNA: TGCGCCAGCAGCCAAGGGCATAGCGACTCCACCGGGGAGCTGTTTTTT. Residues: CASSQGHSDSTGELFF.

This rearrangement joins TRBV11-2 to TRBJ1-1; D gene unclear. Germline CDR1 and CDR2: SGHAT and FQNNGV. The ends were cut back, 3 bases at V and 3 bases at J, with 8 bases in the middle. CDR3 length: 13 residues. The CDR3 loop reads CASSFSRDTEAFF. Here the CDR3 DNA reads TGTGCCAGCAGCTTTAGCCGAGACACTGAAGCTTTCTTT.

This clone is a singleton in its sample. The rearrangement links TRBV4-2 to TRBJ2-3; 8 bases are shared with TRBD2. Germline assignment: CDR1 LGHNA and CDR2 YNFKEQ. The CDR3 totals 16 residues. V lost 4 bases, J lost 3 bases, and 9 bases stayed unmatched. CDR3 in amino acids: CASSLLPGGPTDTQYF. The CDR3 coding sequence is TGTGCCAGCAGCCTCCTACCGGGGGGGCCGACAGATACGCAGTATTTT.

The CDR3 protein is CASSYKPAGRNEQFF. The DNA for the CDR3 is TGTGCCAGCAGTTATAAGCCGGCGGGGCGGAATGAGCAGTTCTTC. The chain recombines TRBV6-5 with TRBJ2-1, with D perhaps TRBD2 (6 bases). There are 15 residues in the CDR3. Trimming stripped 3 bases from V and 7 bases from J, with 16 bases between. Germline values: CDR1 MNHEY, CDR2 SVGAGI.

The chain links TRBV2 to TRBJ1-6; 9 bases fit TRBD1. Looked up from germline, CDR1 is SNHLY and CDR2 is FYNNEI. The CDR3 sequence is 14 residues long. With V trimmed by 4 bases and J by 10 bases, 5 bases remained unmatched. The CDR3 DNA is TGTGCCAGCAGTGCTGAGACAGGGGGATCACCCCTCCACTTT. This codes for CASSAETGGSPLHF. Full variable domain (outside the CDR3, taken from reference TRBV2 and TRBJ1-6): EPEVTQTPSHQVTQMGQEVILRCVPISNHLYFYWYRQILGQKVEFLVSFYNNEISEKSEIFDDQFSVERPDGSNFTLKIRSTKLEDSAMYFCASSAETGGSPLHFGNGTRLTVT.

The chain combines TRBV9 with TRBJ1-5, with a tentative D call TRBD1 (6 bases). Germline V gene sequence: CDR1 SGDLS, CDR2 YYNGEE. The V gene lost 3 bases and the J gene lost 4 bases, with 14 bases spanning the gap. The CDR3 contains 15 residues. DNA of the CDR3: TGTGCCAGCAGCGGAGACGGACAGCCAAATCAGCCCCAGCATTTT. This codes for CASSGDGQPNQPQHF. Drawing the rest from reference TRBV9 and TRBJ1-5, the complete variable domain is DSGVTQTPKHLITATGQRVTLRCSPRSGDLSVYWYQQSLDQGLQFLIQYYNGEERAKGNILERFSAQQFPDLHSELNLSSLELGDSALYFCASSGDGQPNQPQHFGDGTRLSIL.

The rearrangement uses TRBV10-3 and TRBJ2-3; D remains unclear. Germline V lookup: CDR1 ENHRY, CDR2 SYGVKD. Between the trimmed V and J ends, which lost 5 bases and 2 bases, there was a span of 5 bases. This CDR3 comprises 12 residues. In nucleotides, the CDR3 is TGTGCCATCAGTATAGCCACAGATACGCAGTATTTT. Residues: CAISIATDTQYF.

This CDR3 reads CASSQGGGRILKEQFF. The CDR3 DNA is TGCGCCAGCAGCCAAGGGGGCGGGAGGATCCTAAAGGAGCAGTTCTTC. V usage is TRBV4-3 and J usage is TRBJ2-1, with 8 positions matching TRBD2. This CDR3 is built from 16 residues. Per germline, CDR1 LGHNA and CDR2 YSLEER. Unmatched junction bases numbered 12, after V lost 1 base and J lost 10 bases.

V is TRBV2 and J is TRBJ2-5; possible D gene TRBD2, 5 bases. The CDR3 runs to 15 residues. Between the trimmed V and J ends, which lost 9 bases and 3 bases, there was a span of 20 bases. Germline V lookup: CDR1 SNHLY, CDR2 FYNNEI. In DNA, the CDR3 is TGTGCCAGACAAAAGGGAAGTTTGCGGGAAGAGACCCAGTACTTC. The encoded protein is CARQKGSLREETQYF. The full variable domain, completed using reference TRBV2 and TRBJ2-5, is EPEVTQTPSHQVTQMGQEVILRCVPISNHLYFYWYRQILGQKVEFLVSFYNNEISEKSEIFDDQFSVERPDGSNFTLKIRSTKLEDSAMYFCARQKGSLREETQYFGPGTRLLVL.

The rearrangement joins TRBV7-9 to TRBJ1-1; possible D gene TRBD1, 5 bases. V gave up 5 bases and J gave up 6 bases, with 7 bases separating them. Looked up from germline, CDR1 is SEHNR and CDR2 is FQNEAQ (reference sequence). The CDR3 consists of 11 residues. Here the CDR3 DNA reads TGTGCCAGCAGCCCGGGGGCTGAAGCTTTCTTT. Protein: CASSPGAEAFF.

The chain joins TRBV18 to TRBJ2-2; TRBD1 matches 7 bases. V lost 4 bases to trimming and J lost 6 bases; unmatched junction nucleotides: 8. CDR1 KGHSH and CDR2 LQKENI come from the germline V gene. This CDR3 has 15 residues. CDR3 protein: CASSRFRGIAGELFF. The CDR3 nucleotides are TGTGCCAGCTCACGTTTCAGGGGGATTGCCGGGGAGCTGTTTTTT.

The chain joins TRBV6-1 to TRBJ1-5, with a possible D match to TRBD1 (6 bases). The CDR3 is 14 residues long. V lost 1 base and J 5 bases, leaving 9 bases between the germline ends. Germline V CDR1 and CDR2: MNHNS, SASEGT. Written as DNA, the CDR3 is TGTGCCAGCAGTGAAGGGGCAGGGGATCAGCCCCAGCATTTT. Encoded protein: CASSEGAGDQPQHF.

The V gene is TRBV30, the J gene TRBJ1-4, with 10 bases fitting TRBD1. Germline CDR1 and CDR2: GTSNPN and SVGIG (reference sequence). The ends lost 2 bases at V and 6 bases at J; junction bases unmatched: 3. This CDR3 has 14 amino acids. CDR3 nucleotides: TGTGCCTGGAGTTCCGGGACAGGGGATGAAAAACTGTTTTTT. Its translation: CAWSSGTGDEKLFF.

The DNA for the CDR3 is TGCGCCAGCAGCTTGGCCCCAGGGGCATACGAGCAGTACTTC. It yields the protein CASSLAPGAYEQYF. This rearrangement joins TRBV5-1 to TRBJ2-7; D perhaps matches TRBD1 (6 bases). The length of the CDR3 is 14 residues. V gave up 0 bases and J gave up 4 bases, with 11 bases separating them. The germline V gene encodes CDR1 SGHRS and CDR2 YFSETQ.

The CDR3 protein is CASSYSQTGNSPLHF. The DNA of the CDR3 is TGTGCCAGCAGTTACTCTCAGACGGGAAATTCACCCCTCCACTTT. V usage is TRBV6-5 and J usage is TRBJ1-6; no clear D gene. Germline CDR1 MNHEY, CDR2 SVGAGI. With 0 bases removed from V and 7 bases from J, the gap between germline ends came to 10 bases. The CDR3 covers 15 residues.

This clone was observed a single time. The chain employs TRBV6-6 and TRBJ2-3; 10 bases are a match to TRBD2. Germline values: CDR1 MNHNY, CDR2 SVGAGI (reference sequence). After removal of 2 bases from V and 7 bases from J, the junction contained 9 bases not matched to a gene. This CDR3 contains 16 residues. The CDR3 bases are TGTGCCAGCAGTTACCTCGTAGCGGGAGGATACTATACGCAGTATTTT. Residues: CASSYLVAGGYYTQYF.

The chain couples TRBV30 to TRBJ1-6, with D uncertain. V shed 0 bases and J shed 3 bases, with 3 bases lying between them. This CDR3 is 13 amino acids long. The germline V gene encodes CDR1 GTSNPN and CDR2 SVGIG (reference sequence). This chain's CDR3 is CAWSVDYNSPLHF. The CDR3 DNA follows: TGTGCCTGGAGTGTGGACTATAATTCACCCCTCCACTTT.

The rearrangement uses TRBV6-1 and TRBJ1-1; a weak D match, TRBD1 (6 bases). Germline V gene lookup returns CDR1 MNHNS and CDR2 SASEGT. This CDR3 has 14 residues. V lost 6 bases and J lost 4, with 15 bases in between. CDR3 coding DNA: TGTGCCAGCAGCTACTACAGGGTTGGCACTGAAGCTTTCTTT. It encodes CASSYYRVGTEAFF.

CDR3: CASSSPGRSNYGYTF. As DNA, the CDR3 is TGTGCCAGCAGCTCCCCCGGCAGGTCTAACTATGGCTACACCTTC. The rearrangement links TRBV7-2 to TRBJ1-2; D gene unclear. CDR1 is SGHTA, CDR2 FQGNSA, per germline. Trimming left V 4 bases short and J 0 bases short, with 12 bases between. The CDR3 totals 15 residues.

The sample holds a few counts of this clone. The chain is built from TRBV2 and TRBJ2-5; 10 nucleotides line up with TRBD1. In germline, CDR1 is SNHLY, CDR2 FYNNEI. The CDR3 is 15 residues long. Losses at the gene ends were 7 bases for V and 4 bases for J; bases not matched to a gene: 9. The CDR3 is CASTRQGARGETQYF. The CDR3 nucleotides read TGTGCCAGCACCAGACAGGGGGCGCGTGGAGAGACCCAGTACTTC. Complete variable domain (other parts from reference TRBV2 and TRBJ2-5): EPEVTQTPSHQVTQMGQEVILRCVPISNHLYFYWYRQILGQKVEFLVSFYNNEISEKSEIFDDQFSVERPDGSNFTLKIRSTKLEDSAMYFCASTRQGARGETQYFGPGTRLLVL.

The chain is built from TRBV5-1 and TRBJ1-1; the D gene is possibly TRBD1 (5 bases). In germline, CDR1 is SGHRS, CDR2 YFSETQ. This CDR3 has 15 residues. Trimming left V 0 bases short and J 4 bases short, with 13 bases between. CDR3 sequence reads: CASSLAVGRATEAFF. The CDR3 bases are TGCGCCAGCAGCTTGGCCGTGGGCAGGGCCACTGAAGCTTTCTTT.

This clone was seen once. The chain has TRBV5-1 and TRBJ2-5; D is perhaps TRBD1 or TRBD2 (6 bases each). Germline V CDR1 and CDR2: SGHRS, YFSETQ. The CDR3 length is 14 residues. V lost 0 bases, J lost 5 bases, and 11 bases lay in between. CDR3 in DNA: TGCGCCAGCAGCTTGGAAGGGGGAGGTGAGACCCAGTACTTC. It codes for CASSLEGGGETQYF.

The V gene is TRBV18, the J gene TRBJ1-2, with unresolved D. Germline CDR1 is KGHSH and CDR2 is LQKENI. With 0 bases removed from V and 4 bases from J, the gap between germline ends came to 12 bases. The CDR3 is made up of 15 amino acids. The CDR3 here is CASSPPSGYSYGYTF. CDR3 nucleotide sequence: TGTGCCAGCTCACCACCCTCCGGGTATAGCTATGGCTACACCTTC.

The CDR3 loop reads CASSKHSVGANEKLFF. In DNA form, the CDR3 reads TGTGCCAGCAGCAAACATAGTGTCGGGGCTAATGAAAAACTGTTTTTT. This rearrangement joins TRBV9 to TRBJ1-4, with no clear D. Between the trimmed V and J ends, which lost 4 bases and 3 bases, there was a span of 16 bases. The CDR3 runs 16 residues. CDR1 is SGDLS and CDR2 is YYNGEE in the germline V gene.

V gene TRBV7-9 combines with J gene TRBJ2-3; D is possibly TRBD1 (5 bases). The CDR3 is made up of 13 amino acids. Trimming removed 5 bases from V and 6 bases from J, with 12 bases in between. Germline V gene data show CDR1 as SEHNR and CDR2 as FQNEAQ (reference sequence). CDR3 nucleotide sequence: TGTGCCAGCAGCCGATCCTGGGGCGATACGCAGTATTTT. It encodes CASSRSWGDTQYF.

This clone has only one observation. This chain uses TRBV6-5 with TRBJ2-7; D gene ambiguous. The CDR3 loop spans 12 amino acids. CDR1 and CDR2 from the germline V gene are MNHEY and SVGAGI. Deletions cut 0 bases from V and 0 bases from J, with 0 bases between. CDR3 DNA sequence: TGTGCCAGCAGTTACTCCTCCTACGAGCAGTACTTC. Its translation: CASSYSSYEQYF.

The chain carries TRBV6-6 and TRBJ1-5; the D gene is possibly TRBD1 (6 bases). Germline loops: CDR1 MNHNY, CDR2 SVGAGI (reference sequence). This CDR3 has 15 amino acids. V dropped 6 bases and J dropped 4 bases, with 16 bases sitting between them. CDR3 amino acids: CASSPRQGSNQPQHF. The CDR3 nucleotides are TGTGCCAGCAGCCCCCGCCAGGGGTCTAATCAGCCCCAGCATTTT.